This T cell receptor beta chain was obtained from a study of blood T cell repertoires in COVID-19. As originally analysed: Amplification of reference gene primers was used by the study to estimate nucleated cell counts. Sequencing was performed with immunoSEQ multiplex PCR; in TCRdb, only in-frame clones are kept and a portion is missing. Clone size and V and J calls were adopted from that table, with D and trimming inferred from the DNA. The repertoire holds some 97,000 clones, with around four fifths as singletons. The CDR3 sequence is 15 residues long. V lost 5 bases to trimming and J lost 1 base; unmatched junction nucleotides: 5. The germline CDR1 and CDR2 sequences are MNHEY and SVGAGI.

The receptor was isolated from a woman in her sixties or seventies with acute or convalescent COVID-19. The specimen sequenced was peripheral blood. The chain recombines TRBV6-5 with TRBJ2-3, with 8 bases fitting TRBD2. This CDR3 is CASSIAGMGTDTQYF. DNA of the CDR3: TGTGCCAGCAGTATAGCGGGGATGGGCACAGATACGCAGTATTTT.